One sample yielded the 22 T cell receptor beta chains listed below, sequenced in a study of identical twins. TCRdb re-analysed the 5' RACE reads in MiXCR, keeping a single row per CDR3 protein. The repertoire holds fewer than 800,000 distinct CDR3 sequences, with about 7.6% as singletons. The sample also formed part of further work on yellow fever vaccine responses in identical twins.

What was sequenced was PBMCs. These receptors were obtained from a woman between 18 and 30 years old in good health.

This clonotype was counted at least ten times. The chain has TRBV6-5 and TRBJ1-5; D gene unclear. The germline V gene encodes CDR1 MNHEY and CDR2 SVGAGI. The germline V and J ends were trimmed by 0 bases and 1 base, with 4 bases remaining between them. The CDR3 runs 14 residues. The CDR3 nucleotides are TGTGCCAGCAGTTACTCGAGGAGCAATCAGCCCCAGCATTTT. Translated, it gives CASSYSRSNQPQHF.

This clonotype was seen only a few times. This rearrangement joins TRBV18 to TRBJ2-3; no clear D gene. The CDR3 has 14 residues. The germline V gene has CDR1 KGHSH and CDR2 LQKENI. V was pared by 0 bases and J by 4 bases, with 8 bases between. DNA of the CDR3: TGTGCCAGCTCACCACCGAATGGCCCAGATACGCAGTATTTT. Translated, it gives CASSPPNGPDTQYF. The whole variable domain, remainder taken from reference TRBV18 and TRBJ2-3, is NAGVMQNPRHLVRRRGQEARLRCSPMKGHSHVYWYRQLPEEGLKFMVYLQKENIIDESGMPKERFSAEFPKEGPSILRIQQVVRGDSAAYFCASSPPNGPDTQYFGPGTRLTVL.

This clonotype was seen many times. The gene calls are TRBV12-3 or TRBV12-4 and TRBJ2-7; D unclear. This CDR3 comprises 13 residues. V was trimmed by 2 bases and J by 0 bases, leaving 5 bases between them. The chain's CDR3 is CASSLHNSYEQYF. The CDR3 nucleotides read TGTGCCAGCAGTTTACACAACTCCTACGAGCAGTACTTC.

The chain has TRBV28 and TRBJ2-7; D might be TRBD1 (5 bases). V shed 5 bases and J shed 6 bases, with 14 bases lying between them. Germline-derived CDR1 and CDR2 are MDHEN and SYDVKM. The CDR3 has 13 residues. The CDR3 nucleotides are TGTGCCAGCAGTGTTCAGGGCTGGGGCGAGCAGTACTTC. Translated: CASSVQGWGEQYF.

This clonotype came up a few times. V is TRBV28 and J is TRBJ2-1; weak D call: TRBD1 (5 bases). The ends were cut back, 6 bases at V and 4 bases at J, with 16 bases in the middle. The CDR3 runs 15 residues. CDR1 and CDR2 from the germline V gene are MDHEN and SYDVKM. The CDR3 spells CASSNSRAPYNEQFF. CDR3 DNA sequence: TGTGCCAGCAGCAATTCCAGGGCCCCGTACAATGAGCAGTTCTTC.

This clonotype was recorded many times. This chain links TRBV5-1 with TRBJ2-2; 9 bases line up with TRBD1. The CDR3 covers 15 residues. V dropped 1 base and J dropped 6; count of bases not matched to a gene: 4. Germline loops: CDR1 SGHRS, CDR2 YFSETQ. Here the CDR3 reads CASSLHTGGAGELFF. DNA of the CDR3: TGCGCCAGCAGCTTGCATACAGGGGGCGCCGGGGAGCTGTTTTTT. Looking up the rest from reference TRBV5-1 and TRBJ2-2 gives the full variable domain: KAGVTQTPRYLIKTRGQQVTLSCSPISGHRSVSWYQQTPGQGLQFLFEYFSETQRNKGNFPGRFSGRQFSNSRSEMNVSTLELGDSALYLCASSLHTGGAGELFFGEGSRLTVL.

This clonotype has only a few counts. CDR3 sequence (DNA): TGTGCCAGCAGCACCCGACAGGGTGGAGGCTACACCTTC. This encodes CASSTRQGGGYTF. This sequence joins TRBV7-9 and TRBJ1-2, with TRBD1 matching over 7 bases. CDR1 is SEHNR and CDR2 is FQNEAQ in the germline V gene (reference sequence). The CDR3 is 13 amino acids. Losses at the gene ends were 5 bases for V and 8 bases for J; bases not matched to a gene: 8.

CDR3 loop: CSAMSAGEAFF. The CDR3 nucleotides read TGCAGTGCCATGTCTGCCGGTGAAGCTTTCTTT. The J gene is TRBJ1-1, the V gene TRBV20-1; D is uncertain. CDR1 is DFQATT, CDR2 SNEGSKA, per germline (reference sequence). The CDR3 covers 11 residues. The V end was cut by 6 bases, the J end by 7 bases, with 12 bases between.

This clonotype was observed many times. The CDR3 coding sequence is TGTGCCAGCAGCTTCTTCTCGGTTGTGTACAATGAGCAGTTCTTC. As protein: CASSFFSVVYNEQFF. The chain recombines TRBV5-4 with TRBJ2-1; D remains unclear. Germline values: CDR1 SGHNT, CDR2 YYREEE (reference sequence). The CDR3 contains 15 residues. V was cut by 2 bases and J by 4 bases, with 13 bases left in between. Complete variable domain (other parts from reference TRBV5-4 and TRBJ2-1): ETGVTQSPTHLIKTRGQQVTLRCSSQSGHNTVSWYQQALGQGPQFIFQYYREEENGRGNFPPRFSGLQFPNYSSELNVNALELDDSALYLCASSFFSVVYNEQFFGPGTRLTVL.

This clonotype was recorded a few times. The chain uses TRBV5-1 and TRBJ2-5; D gene ambiguous. Germline V lookup: CDR1 SGHRS, CDR2 YFSETQ. This CDR3 region has 12 residues. V was pared by 0 bases and J by 5 bases, with 5 bases between. CDR3 DNA sequence: TGCGCCAGCAGCTTGGCTTACGAGACCCAGTACTTC. Amino acid sequence: CASSLAYETQYF.

This clonotype was counted a few times. The chain employs TRBV25-1 and TRBJ1-1; D is possibly TRBD1 (5 bases). The CDR3 sequence is 12 residues long. The ends were cut back, 4 bases at V and 7 bases at J, with 10 bases in the middle. Germline assignment: CDR1 MGHDK and CDR2 SYGVNS. CDR3 coding DNA: TGTGCCAGCAGTGGATCGACAGTTGAAGCTTTCTTT. It codes for CASSGSTVEAFF.

This clonotype has just a few counts. The V gene is TRBV6-5, the J gene TRBJ1-4; 7 bases fit TRBD1. Trimming at V came to 5 bases and at J to 1 base, leaving 7 bases not matched to a gene. This CDR3 has 16 residues. Per the germline V gene, CDR1 is MNHEY and CDR2 is SVGAGI. The CDR3 here is CASSTRQGRTNEKLFF. CDR3 nucleotides: TGTGCCAGCAGTACTAGACAGGGTAGAACTAATGAAAAACTGTTTTTT.

This clonotype has a count of ten or more. The genes are TRBV28 and TRBJ1-4, with D perhaps TRBD1 (6 bases). Germline V CDR1 and CDR2: MDHEN, SYDVKM. V shed 6 bases and J shed 5 bases, with 13 bases lying between them. The CDR3 has 14 amino acids. The CDR3 coding sequence is TGTGCCAGCAGGGCGAGACAGGTGAATGAAAAACTGTTTTTT. As protein: CASRARQVNEKLFF.

This clonotype was counted ten times or more. The rearrangement joins TRBV28 to TRBJ2-1; 9 bases match TRBD1. The V and J ends lost 5 bases and 7 bases, in that order; junction bases with no gene match: 3. The CDR3 runs 13 residues. The germline V gene encodes CDR1 MDHEN and CDR2 SYDVKM. CDR3 in amino acids: CASSNRGRNEQFF. The CDR3 DNA is TGTGCCAGCAGTAACAGGGGGCGTAATGAGCAGTTCTTC.

This clonotype occurred many times. The chain uses TRBV4-1 and TRBJ2-2; 7 bases map to TRBD2. CDR1 is MGHRA, CDR2 YSYEKL, per germline. This CDR3 has 16 residues. After removal of 4 bases from V and 4 bases from J, the junction contained 9 bases not matched to a gene. The CDR3 DNA follows: TGCGCCAGCAGCCCATATTCGGGAGGAAGCACCGGGGAGCTGTTTTTT. Protein: CASSPYSGGSTGELFF.

The rearrangement joins TRBV21-1 to TRBJ2-2. TRBV21-1 counts as a pseudogene. CDR3 length: 16 residues. The CDR3 sequence is CASRPTKFANTGELFF. Written as DNA, the CDR3 is TGTGCCAGCAGACCAACCAAGTTCGCGAACACCGGGGAGCTGTTTTTT.

This clonotype was detected only a few times. The genes are TRBV11-3 and TRBJ2-2; 7 bases fit TRBD1. J lost 1 base, V lost 5 bases, and 7 bases had no gene match. The CDR3 loop spans 16 amino acids. Looked up from germline, CDR1 is SGHNT and CDR2 is YENEEA. This CDR3 reads CASSKKGALNTGELFF. In DNA, the CDR3 is TGTGCCAGCAGCAAAAAGGGGGCCTTGAACACCGGGGAGCTGTTTTTT.

The sample holds many counts of this clonotype. The chain combines TRBV12-3 or TRBV12-4 with TRBJ2-4; D uncertain. Trimming pared 3 bases from V and 1 base from J, leaving 10 bases between. The CDR3 runs 15 residues. CDR3 sequence: CASSFRGRAKNIQYF. CDR3 sequence (DNA): TGTGCCAGCAGTTTCCGAGGTCGGGCCAAAAACATTCAGTACTTC.

This clonotype has more than one count but fewer than ten. The CDR3 bases are TGTGCCAGTAGTACGGCGGGACAGATAAACACCGGGGAGCTGTTTTTT. Protein sequence: CASSTAGQINTGELFF. The chain employs TRBV19 and TRBJ2-2, with a tentative D call TRBD1 (7 bases). Looked up from germline, CDR1 is LNHDA and CDR2 is SQIVND (reference sequence). CDR3 length equals 16 residues. With 4 bases removed from V and 2 bases from J, the gap between germline ends came to 14 bases.

This CDR3 reads CASSLETNTDTQYF. Written as DNA, the CDR3 is TGCGCCAGCAGCTTGGAGACTAACACAGATACGCAGTATTTT. The rearrangement joins TRBV5-1 to TRBJ2-3; D may be TRBD2 (5 bases). V gave up 0 bases and J gave up 2 bases, with 7 bases separating them. The germline V gene encodes CDR1 SGHRS and CDR2 YFSETQ. The CDR3 covers 14 residues.

This clonotype has only a few counts. V gene TRBV20-1 combines with J gene TRBJ2-3; 10 nucleotides match TRBD2. The ends lost 2 bases at V and 5 bases at J; junction bases unmatched: 13. In germline, CDR1 is DFQATT, CDR2 SNEGSKA (reference sequence). The CDR3 consists of 17 residues. The CDR3 region is CSARKGLSGGSVDTQYF. CDR3 nucleotides: TGCAGTGCTAGAAAGGGGCTTAGCGGGGGGTCTGTAGATACGCAGTATTTT.

This clonotype was counted a few times. The V gene is TRBV2, the J gene TRBJ2-7; a weak D match, TRBD2 (5 bases). The CDR3 is 12 amino acids. V was cut by 6 bases and J by 5 bases, with 11 bases left in between. The germline V gene has CDR1 SNHLY and CDR2 FYNNEI. CDR3 loop: CASRALAHEQYV. The CDR3 DNA follows: TGTGCCAGCAGGGCCCTAGCTCACGAGCAGTACGTC.